These T cell receptor beta chains were read from a single sample in a study of blood T cells in healthy people across ages. TCRdb fed the 5' RACE reads into MiXCR, producing one record per CDR3 protein. The repertoire holds about 780,000 distinct CDR3 sequences, with around a quarter as singletons. These data were also reused for a study on T cells of mothers and their children.

Source material: blood. All receptors derive from a boy aged 5-17 years in good health. Each CDR3 is given with its conserved first and last residue. D genes are given only for firm matches. The listing skips clone size in some rows; elsewhere it reads once, few, many or a size class.

d_call	cdr3_length	j_call	clone_size	v_call	cdr3_aa	cdr3_nt
-	14	TRBJ1-2	-	TRBV10-3	CAISEDISSYGYTF	TGTGCCATCAGTGAGGACATTTCTAGCTATGGCTACACCTTC
-	13	TRBJ2-7	few	TRBV6-5	CASSFLDNYEQYF	TGTGCCAGCAGTTTTCTTGACAACTACGAGCAGTACTTC
-	13	TRBJ1-4	-	TRBV18	CASSQGTNEKLFF	TGTGCCAGCTCACAGGGAACGAATGAAAAACTGTTTTTT
-	14	TRBJ1-3	few	TRBV20-1	CSASHSVSGNTIYF	TGCAGTGCTAGCCATTCGGTCTCTGGAAACACCATATATTTT
-	13	TRBJ2-7	few	TRBV5-1	CASSLAGDHEQYF	TGCGCCAGCAGCTTGGCGGGGGACCACGAGCAGTACTTC
-	15	TRBJ1-2	-	TRBV7-4	CASSRPRLRKSGYTF	TGTGCCAGCAGCCGCCCCCGGTTGCGGAAGTCTGGCTACACCTTC
TRBD2	15	TRBJ2-1	-	TRBV7-3	CASSLTSGGINEQFF	TGTGCCAGCAGCTTGACTAGCGGGGGGATCAATGAGCAGTTCTTC
-	18	TRBJ2-6	few	TRBV6-1	CASSSRSGDTSGANALTF	TGTGCCAGCAGTAGCCGGAGTGGGGATACCTCTGGGGCCAACGCCCTGACTTTC
-	17	TRBJ1-4	few	TRBV7-2	CASSLLPGQRSNENLFF	TGTGCCAGCAGCTTACTCCCCGGACAGCGATCTAATGAAAACCTGTTTTTT
-	13	TRBJ2-5	-	TRBV24-1	CATSDGLIETQYF	TGTGCCACCAGTGACGGGCTTATAGAGACCCAGTACTTC
TRBD2	13	TRBJ2-5	few	TRBV29-1	CSALAGVGETQYF	TGCAGCGCCCTAGCGGGGGTTGGAGAGACCCAGTACTTC
-	14	TRBJ1-2	-	TRBV6-5	CASRPGAYGSGYTF	TGTGCCAGCAGGCCCGGCGCCTATGGAAGTGGCTACACCTTC
TRBD2	14	TRBJ2-7	many	TRBV2	CASSETSGAYEQYF	TGTGCCAGCAGTGAAACTAGCGGGGCCTACGAGCAGTACTTC
-	12	TRBJ1-2	few	TRBV30	CAWSVAYYGYTF	TGTGCCTGGAGTGTGGCCTACTATGGCTACACCTTC
TRBD1	17	TRBJ2-1	few	TRBV6-1	CASSRGQVLSSYNEQFF	TGTGCCAGCAGCCGTGGACAGGTCTTGAGCTCCTACAATGAGCAGTTCTTC
-	16	TRBJ2-7	-	TRBV4-1	CASSQTGRGPRPEQYF	TGCGCCAGCAGCCAAACGGGACGGGGGCCCCGCCCCGAGCAGTACTTC
-	18	TRBJ2-6	-	TRBV27	CASSLTRGISSGANVLTF	TGTGCCAGCAGTTTAACTCGGGGGATTTCCTCTGGGGCCAACGTCCTGACTTTC
-	11	TRBJ2-7	-	TRBV20-1	CSARDDYEQYF	TGCAGTGCCCGGGACGACTACGAGCAGTACTTC
-	12	TRBJ1-6	few	TRBV2	CASSGYNSPLHF	TGTGCCAGCTCCGGATATAATTCACCCCTCCACTTT
-	16	TRBJ1-2	-	TRBV4-1	CASSQEEGPLNYGYTF	TGCGCCAGCAGCCAAGAGGAGGGTCCCTTAAACTATGGCTACACCTTC
TRBD1	15	TRBJ1-4	few	TRBV4-1	CASSRVGTGNEKLFF	TGCGCCAGCAGCCGCGTAGGGACAGGGAATGAAAAACTGTTTTTT
-	12	TRBJ2-1	-	TRBV30	CAWSDRNNEQFF	TGTGCCTGGAGCGACAGAAACAATGAGCAGTTCTTC
-	13	TRBJ2-5	many	TRBV12-3/TRBV12-4	CASSFGVQETQYF	TGTGCCAGCAGTTTTGGAGTCCAAGAGACCCAGTACTTC
-	16	TRBJ2-5	few	TRBV2	CASSEPHGGDKQTQYF	TGTGCCAGCAGTGAACCCCACGGCGGGGATAAACAGACCCAGTACTTC
-	16	TRBJ1-5	-	TRBV6-1	CASSRTGGALGQPQHF	TGTGCCAGCAGTCGGACCGGGGGGGCTCTCGGTCAGCCCCAGCATTTT
-	17	TRBJ1-5	few	TRBV3-1	CASSQESRGGAGQPQHF	TGTGCCAGCAGCCAAGAGAGTAGGGGGGGCGCAGGGCAGCCCCAGCATTTT
TRBD2	18	TRBJ2-5	few	TRBV28	CASSPFPGLAGEEETQYF	TGTGCCAGCAGCCCATTCCCGGGACTAGCGGGGGAGGAAGAGACCCAGTACTTC
-	15	TRBJ2-2	-	TRBV5-4	CASSLEVVNTGELFF	TGTGCCAGCAGCTTGGAGGTAGTGAACACCGGGGAGCTGTTTTTT
TRBD1	18	TRBJ1-4	few	TRBV6-1	CASSPDRGLRATNEKLFF	TGTGCCAGCAGCCCTGACAGGGGCCTCCGGGCAACTAATGAAAAACTGTTTTTT
-	15	TRBJ1-4	-	TRBV15	CATSRDHATNEKLFF	TGTGCCACCAGCAGAGATCATGCAACTAATGAAAAACTGTTTTTT
-	14	TRBJ2-3	-	TRBV7-6	CASSFSKATDTQYF	TGTGCCAGCAGCTTCAGTAAAGCCACGGATACGCAGTATTTT
TRBD1	11	TRBJ2-1	-	TRBV29-1	CSGDRVNEQFF	TGCAGCGGCGACAGGGTTAATGAGCAGTTCTTC